Sequencing of this TCR beta chain was carried out in a study of shared clonotypes between healthy human individuals. General study points: Larger richness was generally estimated for naive than memory subsets.

In the source study's methods: ImmunoSEQ only sent back junction sequences with no quality scores, so filtering was done differently. This table comes from immunoSEQ multiplex PCR, and its TCRdb copy is limited to in-frame clones, with some not included. Clonal size and the V and J genes are those of that table, whereas D and trimming came from the DNA. The table shows more than 550,000 clones, with about nine tenths occurring only once. Adults of Caucasian background living in Nashville, Tennessee made up all donors. In the case of this clone: No antigen is known for it.

Sequenced input: memory CD8+ T cells from PBMCs. Subset denoted: CD45RO+ cells pooled with CCR7-negative TemRA cells. The TCR originated in a man between 18 and 35 years old in good health. Some clones in this sample may be carry-over from other donors' samples.

In DNA form, the CDR3 reads TGTGCCAGCAGTTTATCCGTATCAACGCCCCAGCATTTT. This translates into CASSLSVSTPQHF. This sequence joins TRBV6-5 and TRBJ1-5; no firm D call. V lost 4 bases and J lost 9, with 13 bases in between. Germline CDR1 MNHEY, CDR2 SVGAGI. The CDR3 runs to 13 residues.